Below are 13 T cell receptor beta chains sequenced from a single sample in a study of T cell changes during pregnancy in multiple sclerosis. Produced via immunoSEQ multiplex PCR; TCRdb's table is partial and in-frame only. The sample consists of some 59,000 clones, about 88% of them appearing once. Sequences were derived from peripheral blood, sampled in the first trimester of pregnancy. These receptors were collected from a female donor with multiple sclerosis, enrolled in a pregnancy study.

The chain couples TRBV6-1 to TRBJ2-5; D is ambiguous. Germline V gives CDR1 MNHNS, CDR2 SASEGT. This CDR3 spans 14 amino acids. Trimming shortened V by 2 bases and J by 0 bases, and 7 bases separated the two germline ends. CDR3 protein: CASSELGNQETQYF. CDR3 in DNA: TGTGCCAGCAGTGAACTGGGCAACCAAGAGACCCAGTACTTC.

The chain uses TRBV6-9 and TRBJ2-3; TRBD1 matches at 7 bases. The CDR3 is 16 residues long. V shed 2 bases and J 5 bases; nucleotides not matched to a gene: 10. Germline V gives CDR1 MNHGY, CDR2 SVAAGI. As DNA, the CDR3 is TGTGCCAGCAGTTATCCTCGGACAGGTCTAGGAGATACGCAGTATTTT. It codes for CASSYPRTGLGDTQYF.

CDR3 protein: CASSLGRSTLHSPLHF. As DNA, the CDR3 is TGTGCCAGCAGCTTAGGCCGGTCCACTCTGCATTCACCCCTCCACTTT. This chain links TRBV13 with TRBJ1-6; D gene uncertain. Germline loops: CDR1 PRHDT, CDR2 FYEKMQ (reference sequence). V was trimmed by 0 bases and J by 8 bases, leaving 14 bases between them. This CDR3 comprises 16 residues. Based on the CDR3 plus reference TRBV13 and TRBJ1-6, the full variable domain is AAGVIQSPRHLIKEKRETATLKCYPIPRHDTVYWYQQGPGQDPQFLISFYEKMQSDKGSIPDRFSAQQFSDYHSELNMSSLELGDSALYFCASSLGRSTLHSPLHFGNGTRLTVT.

V usage is TRBV2 and J usage is TRBJ2-1, with 8 nucleotides matching TRBD1. This CDR3 has 14 amino acids. CDR1 SNHLY and CDR2 FYNNEI come from the germline V gene. With 9 bases clipped from V and 7 bases from J, the junction kept 11 bases outside the gene matches. The CDR3 spells CASWTGTGGNEQFF. The DNA for the CDR3 is TGTGCCAGTTGGACCGGGACAGGAGGAAATGAGCAGTTCTTC.

The chain employs TRBV5-8 and TRBJ1-1; maybe TRBD1 (6 bases). CDR3 length: 18 residues. Trimming shortened V by 3 bases and J by 4 bases, and 25 bases separated the two germline ends. Germline V gene data show CDR1 as SGHTS and CDR2 as YDEGEE. The CDR3 DNA sequence: TGTGCCAGCAGCTCCGGAAGGGCCTGGACAGAGGTTGGCACTGAAGCTTTCTTT. As protein: CASSSGRAWTEVGTEAFF.

The chain employs TRBV2 and TRBJ1-1; D unresolved. The CDR3 covers 14 residues. The V gene lost 6 bases and the J gene lost 2 bases, with 13 bases spanning the gap. Germline V gives CDR1 SNHLY, CDR2 FYNNEI. CDR3 bases: TGTGCCAGCAGAGAGGGTCATTATAACACTGAAGCTTTCTTT. Amino acids: CASREGHYNTEAFF.

The chain links TRBV6-5 to TRBJ1-1, with TRBD1 matching 9 bases. After removal of 6 bases from V and 5 bases from J, the junction contained 10 bases not matched to a gene. The CDR3 sequence is 15 residues long. Per the germline V gene, CDR1 is MNHEY and CDR2 is SVGAGI. For the CDR3, the DNA is TGTGCCAGCAGCCAGACGAGACAGGGGGGAACTGAAGCTTTCTTT. Translating it yields CASSQTRQGGTEAFF.

The chain couples TRBV7-9 to TRBJ2-1; no clear D gene. The CDR3 runs 12 residues. The germline V and J ends were trimmed by 5 bases and 4 bases, with 6 bases remaining between them. The V gene's germline CDR1 is SEHNR and CDR2 FQNEAQ (reference sequence). CDR3 in DNA: TGTGCCAGCAGCCGTTTATACAATGAGCAGTTCTTC. It yields the protein CASSRLYNEQFF.

The gene calls are TRBV4-1 and TRBJ2-1; 8 bases agree with TRBD2. With V trimmed by 0 bases and J by 12 bases, 13 bases remained unmatched. The V gene's germline CDR1 is MGHRA and CDR2 YSYEKL. The CDR3 spans 16 residues. This chain's CDR3 is CASSQDASGGARVQFF. CDR3 bases: TGCGCCAGCAGCCAAGATGCCAGCGGGGGCGCCAGGGTGCAGTTCTTC.

The gene calls are TRBV6-1 and TRBJ2-7, with 10 bases matching TRBD1. The CDR3 is 16 amino acids. V lost 3 bases, J lost 5 bases, and 10 bases stayed unmatched. The germline CDR1 and CDR2 sequences are MNHNS and SASEGT. Here the CDR3 DNA reads TGTGCCAGCAGTGACCCTATGACAGGGGGCTATAACGAGCAGTACTTC. Translated: CASSDPMTGGYNEQYF.

The chain uses TRBV4-2 and TRBJ2-7, with no clear D. The CDR3 spans 12 residues. Deletions cut 0 bases from V and 7 bases from J, with 7 bases between. Germline V gives CDR1 LGHNA, CDR2 YNFKEQ. The CDR3 DNA is TGTGCCAGCAGCCAAGATAAGCGTGAGCAGTACTTC. Translating it yields CASSQDKREQYF.

The chain carries TRBV7-9 and TRBJ1-6; D is ambiguous. The ends were cut back, 3 bases at V and 3 bases at J, with 15 bases in the middle. This CDR3 has 17 residues. CDR1 SEHNR and CDR2 FQNEAQ come from the germline V gene (reference sequence). The CDR3 region is CASSFWTGRIYNSPLHF. The CDR3 DNA reads TGTGCCAGCAGCTTCTGGACGGGAAGAATCTATAATTCACCCCTCCACTTT.

The chain recombines TRBV7-9 with TRBJ2-3; maybe TRBD2 (6 bases). The V end lost 0 bases, the J end lost 6 bases, and 10 bases lay between the germline ends. CDR1 and CDR2 (germline): SEHNR, FQNEAQ (reference sequence). CDR3 length equals 14 residues. As DNA, the CDR3 is TGTGCCAGCAGCTTAGCGGGGGGTGGGGATACGCAGTATTTT. Amino acid sequence: CASSLAGGGDTQYF.